This is a list of T cell receptor beta chains from one sample in a study of blood T cell repertoires in COVID-19. Measured with immunoSEQ multiplex PCR; TCRdb has only the in-frame clones, and not every one. The sample shows some 110,000 clones, approximately 87% of them seen only once. Source material: peripheral blood. The receptors derive from an older man who had recovered from COVID-19. The conserved cysteine and the conserved F or W are not part of the CDR3 here. The order of the fields is D gene, J gene, V gene, CDR3 protein. A D gene is named only where the DNA matches it firmly.

TRBD1 | TRBJ2-5 | TRBV4-1 | ASSRLQLQGGKETQY
TRBD1 | TRBJ2-7 | TRBV18 | ASSPWTGATYEQY
- | TRBJ1-5 | TRBV7-2 | ASSRDMPNQPQH
TRBD1 | TRBJ1-1 | TRBV28 | ASSLGGGETLGAF
TRBD2 | TRBJ2-1 | TRBV3-1/TRBV3-2 | ASAKRGLAGMGNEQF
TRBD1 | TRBJ2-1 | TRBV5-8 | ASSLGPGQGTHEQF
- | TRBJ2-3 | TRBV18 | ASSPPSTDTQY
TRBD2 | TRBJ2-7 | TRBV5-1 | ASSLDPGGAYEQY
TRBD1 | TRBJ2-1 | TRBV5-1 | ASSQGQGMDEQF
- | TRBJ2-6 | TRBV7-9 | ASSGGRTGANVLT
- | TRBJ2-5 | TRBV4-1 | ASSLDGQETQY
TRBD1 | TRBJ1-2 | TRBV7-8 | ASSFAQGDGYT
- | TRBJ2-6 | TRBV27 | ASSRTGDSGANVLT
- | TRBJ1-1 | TRBV5-3 | ARSLAPEAF
TRBD1 | TRBJ2-7 | TRBV6-5 | ASMRQGANEQY
- | TRBJ2-4 | TRBV27 | ASSLSGRRNIQY
TRBD1 | TRBJ1-4 | TRBV18 | ASSPPGQAREKLF
TRBD2 | TRBJ2-3 | TRBV11-2 | ASSELAGAKRDTQY
TRBD1 | TRBJ1-6 | TRBV4-2 | ASSQDSTGVGSPLH
- | TRBJ2-7 | TRBV29-1 | SVESQVSYEQY
TRBD1 | TRBJ2-7 | TRBV28 | ASTPPPGQGGYEQY
TRBD2 | TRBJ2-7 | TRBV20-1 | SASSWRGANEQY
TRBD1 | TRBJ1-2 | TRBV24-1 | ATSGQGESGYT
TRBD2 | TRBJ2-5 | TRBV5-4 | ASSLVGREYQETQY
TRBD1 | TRBJ1-2 | TRBV19 | ASTRTGNGYT
TRBD1 | TRBJ1-2 | TRBV7-2 | ASSFTGTGRYGYT
- | TRBJ2-5 | TRBV5-4 | ASSSPLGGQETQY
- | TRBJ1-5 | TRBV3-1/TRBV3-2 | ASSGGVWQPQH
- | TRBJ2-1 | TRBV5-5 | ASSRNEQF
- | TRBJ1-6 | TRBV2 | ASKTVGGRSYNSPLH
TRBD2 | TRBJ2-1 | TRBV9 | ASSVSRGSSGVSVYNEQF
TRBD1 | TRBJ2-7 | TRBV7-2 | ASSSQGYEQY
- | TRBJ2-3 | TRBV4-1 | ASSQVGGGTDTQY
TRBD2 | TRBJ2-3 | TRBV4-2 | ASSLSGTSTGTDTQY
TRBD1 | TRBJ2-3 | TRBV24-1 | ATSARDRGYTWGDTQY
- | TRBJ1-4 | TRBV28 | ASSGWSTNEKLF
- | TRBJ1-4 | TRBV30 | AWTRGLSGEKLF
- | TRBJ2-1 | TRBV5-1 | ASSISSAYNEQF
TRBD2 | TRBJ2-1 | TRBV9 | ASSPLAGVGNEQF
- | TRBJ1-3 | TRBV29-1 | SVGGTSGNTIY
TRBD1 | TRBJ1-2 | TRBV6-5 | ASSYSAGGPVGGYT